The rows below give T cell receptor beta chains drawn from one sample of a study of OX40 agonist ivuxolimab in advanced cancers. Profiled with immunoSEQ multiplex PCR; TCRdb holds only in-frame clones, not every one. The repertoire includes approximately 88,000 clones, roughly 88% of them detected once, and more than 0.6% sits in the top ten. The sequencing here drew on CD4+ or CD8+ T cells sorted from blood, taken in a trial of the OX40 agonist ivuxolimab. These receptors originate from an adult with an advanced solid tumor such as melanoma, head and neck, liver or kidney cancer. The conserved cysteine and the conserved F or W are not part of the CDR3 here. The order of the fields is V gene, J gene, clone size, CDR3 protein. For some rows the clone size is stated as once, few or many, or as a class when expanded; others skip it.

>TRBV28|TRBJ1-2|-
ASSFTGTGYGYT
>TRBV19|TRBJ2-1|-
ASSIDRGGRWDNEQF
>TRBV6-5|TRBJ1-5|-
ASGPGQGAQPQH
>TRBV2|TRBJ2-6|once
ASRGQYSGANVLT
>TRBV9|TRBJ1-6|-
ASGSQNSPLH
>TRBV30|TRBJ1-1|-
AWRYGELEAF
>TRBV5-4|TRBJ2-3|once
ASSHQTSGGTDTQY
>TRBV27|TRBJ2-4|-
ASSLSGQVPILY
>TRBV18|TRBJ2-3|-
ASSPVQGVDTQY
>TRBV13|TRBJ1-3|-
ASSPRVAAGNTIY
>TRBV27|TRBJ2-7|-
ASKRRPGQGPYEQY
>TRBV6-5|TRBJ1-5|-
ASSPGTGDQPQH
>TRBV6-4|TRBJ2-2|-
ASSVSRGAGTGELF
>TRBV23-1|TRBJ1-3|-
ASSQLRDRGVGNTIY
>TRBV5-4|TRBJ2-5|-
ASSLVSEETQY